This entry lists 12 T cell receptor beta chains sequenced from one sample in a study of cytomegalovirus exposure and HLA in healthy donors. Primers included in the PCR were 60 Vbeta and 13 Jbeta primers. Data came from immunoSEQ multiplex PCR; TCRdb stores just in-frame clones and leaves some out. The sample comprises about 120,000 clones, about 80% of which are singletons, and approximately 1.5% rests with the top ten. The sample consisted of PBMCs. Receptors originate from a young woman in good health and CMV-seronegative.

The chain employs TRBV5-1 and TRBJ2-2; D is unclear. V dropped 5 bases and J dropped 7 bases, with 15 bases sitting between them. The CDR3 runs 14 residues. Germline CDR1 and CDR2: SGHRS and YFSETQ. The CDR3 sequence is CASRVTTGSGELFF. DNA of the CDR3: TGCGCCAGCAGGGTAACCACCGGTAGCGGGGAGCTGTTTTTT.

The chain is built from TRBV28 and TRBJ1-2; unclear D gene. V was trimmed by 1 base and J by 0 bases, leaving 9 bases between them. This CDR3 has 15 amino acids. CDR1 and CDR2 from the germline V gene are MDHEN and SYDVKM. CDR3 bases: TGTGCCAGCAGTTTATCCCGGACTTCTAACTATGGCTACACCTTC. Protein sequence: CASSLSRTSNYGYTF.

The V and J genes are TRBV6-6 and TRBJ1-2; 7 positions agree with TRBD1. Germline V gene sequence: CDR1 MNHNY, CDR2 SVGAGI (reference sequence). This CDR3 contains 16 residues. The J segment lost 4 bases and the V segment lost 4 bases, leaving 12 bases of the junction unmatched. CDR3 region: CASSLPPTGIRYGYTF. CDR3 DNA: TGTGCCAGCAGTTTACCTCCGACAGGGATACGCTATGGCTACACCTTC.

V is TRBV4-3 and J is TRBJ2-7, with 8 bases aligning to TRBD2. V was pared by 0 bases and J by 6 bases, with 4 bases of the junction left unmatched. The CDR3 has 14 residues. Germline V gene data show CDR1 as LGHNA and CDR2 as YSLEER. The CDR3, as DNA: TGCGCCAGCAGCCAAGATAGCGGGACACTCGAGCAGTACTTC. Encoded protein: CASSQDSGTLEQYF.

The chain carries TRBV5-4 and TRBJ1-1; a possible D gene is TRBD1 (6 bases). Per the germline V gene, CDR1 is SGHNT and CDR2 is YYREEE (reference sequence). The CDR3 has 12 amino acids. Deletions cut 4 bases from V and 11 bases from J, with 15 bases between. The CDR3 nucleotides are TGTGCCAGCAGCCGTGCGAACCAGGGGGCTTTCTTT. Its translation is CASSRANQGAFF.

This chain links TRBV7-2 with TRBJ2-7, with TRBD1 matching over 8 bases. Germline values: CDR1 SGHTA, CDR2 FQGNSA. After removal of 3 bases from V and 3 bases from J, the junction contained 4 bases not matched to a gene. This CDR3 contains 14 residues. The CDR3 here is CASSFDRGLYEQYF. DNA of the CDR3: TGTGCCAGCAGCTTCGACAGGGGTCTCTACGAGCAGTACTTC.

This clone has more than one count but fewer than ten. The chain's CDR3 is CASSLHGAGEVTQYF. In nucleotides, the CDR3 is TGTGCCAGCAGTTTACATGGAGCGGGAGAGGTGACCCAGTACTTC. The chain has TRBV27 and TRBJ2-5; 8 nucleotides align to TRBD2. Germline V lookup: CDR1 MNHEY, CDR2 SMNVEV (reference sequence). This CDR3 is 15 amino acids long. Trimming cost V 2 bases and J 7 bases; bases outside gene matches: 9.

The rearrangement joins TRBV29-1 to TRBJ2-3; a weak D match, TRBD2 (5 bases). CDR1 SQVTM and CDR2 ANQGSEA come from the germline V gene. CDR3 length: 13 residues. V lost 6 bases to trimming and J lost 7 bases, with 17 bases between them. The CDR3 DNA sequence: TGCAGCGTCCGGGATCCTTCTACTCATACGCAGTATTTT. It translates to CSVRDPSTHTQYF.

The chain recombines TRBV5-1 with TRBJ2-1; 12 bases align to TRBD2. CDR3 size: 16 residues. Trimming took 2 bases from V and 9 from J; bases not matched to a gene: 9. Per the germline V gene, CDR1 is SGHRS and CDR2 is YFSETQ. CDR3 nucleotides: TGCGCCAGCAGCTTCGCCAGGACTAGCGGGACGGCTGAGCAGTTCTTC. It yields the protein CASSFARTSGTAEQFF. Full variable domain (rest looked up from reference TRBV5-1 and TRBJ2-1): KAGVTQTPRYLIKTRGQQVTLSCSPISGHRSVSWYQQTPGQGLQFLFEYFSETQRNKGNFPGRFSGRQFSNSRSEMNVSTLELGDSALYLCASSFARTSGTAEQFFGPGTRLTVL.

This clone appeared a few times. This CDR3 is CASSPTVFNQPQHF. The CDR3 region has the DNA TGTGCCAGCAGCCCGACAGTGTTCAATCAGCCCCAGCATTTT. This rearrangement joins TRBV6-5 to TRBJ1-5; a weak D match, TRBD1 (5 bases). Germline V gene data show CDR1 as MNHEY and CDR2 as SVGAGI. The CDR3 has 14 residues. V lost 6 bases and J 3 bases, leaving 12 bases between the germline ends.

This clone was seen more than once but under ten times. One end of the junction does not line up with germline, which may come from a read error. This rearrangement joins TRBV27 to TRBJ2-6; possible D gene TRBD1, 5 bases. Germline lookup yields CDR1 MNHEY and CDR2 SMNVEV (reference sequence). The CDR3 consists of 15 residues. CDR3 DNA sequence: TGTGCCAGCAAGGACCCGAGCTCTGGGGCCAACGGCCTGACTTTC. Translated: CASKDPSSGANGLTF.

This clone came up a few times. This chain uses TRBV4-1 with TRBJ1-5; possibly TRBD1 for D (6 bases). The V and J ends lost 1 base and 7 bases respectively, with 17 bases between them. This CDR3 has 16 amino acids. Germline V gene data show CDR1 as MGHRA and CDR2 as YSYEKL. This chain's CDR3 is CASSQGDTNGAQPQHF. The CDR3 DNA follows: TGCGCCAGCAGCCAAGGGGACACCAACGGGGCGCAGCCCCAGCATTTT.